The rows below give T cell receptor beta chains drawn from one sample of a study of T-cell memory formation after mild COVID-19. TCRdb independently ran MiXCR on the 5' RACE reads; one entry per CDR3 protein. In the table there are more than 400,000 distinct CDR3 sequences, 15% to 20% of which are singletons. Sequencing was done on a sample of PBMCs or a T cell subset sorted from them (not recorded which). The receptors stem from an adult woman who had mild COVID-19 (a few samples of this study predate the infection). Cell type and time point are not known. The CDR3 runs from the conserved cysteine through the conserved F or W. The D gene is left open where the match is weak. A row's size may be missing; if present it is once, few, many or a size class.

TRBV29-1,TRBJ2-7,many,TRBD1,CSVKGQGGEQYF,TGCAGCGTTAAGGGACAGGGCGGCGAGCAGTACTTC
TRBV20-1,TRBJ2-5,NA,NA,CSARGPETQYF,TGCAGTGCTAGAGGTCCGGAGACCCAGTACTTC
TRBV19,TRBJ2-4,few,NA,CASHPPGAGPNIQYF,TGTGCCAGCCACCCCCCGGGGGCAGGGCCTAACATTCAGTACTTC
TRBV12-3/TRBV12-4,TRBJ1-3,few,NA,CASSADRISGNTIYF,TGTGCCAGCAGTGCAGACAGAATCTCTGGAAACACCATATATTTT
TRBV5-5,TRBJ2-5,many,NA,CASSLAFQGLGETQYF,TGTGCCAGCAGCTTGGCCTTTCAGGGGTTGGGGGAGACCCAGTACTTC
TRBV24-1,TRBJ1-2,NA,TRBD1,CATSGRAGGPGYTF,TGTGCCACCAGTGGCCGGGCAGGGGGCCCTGGCTACACCTTC
TRBV3-1,TRBJ2-1,many,NA,CASSQTGNSYNEQFF,TGTGCCAGCAGCCAAACGGGTAACTCCTACAATGAGCAGTTCTTC
TRBV18,TRBJ2-5,NA,TRBD2,CASSPLYRRRSGGSQETQYF,TGTGCCAGCTCACCCCTCTATCGGAGACGTAGCGGGGGGTCCCAAGAGACCCAGTACTTC
TRBV5-1,TRBJ2-5,NA,TRBD1,CASSSGDRQETQYF,TGCGCCAGCAGCTCTGGGGACAGACAAGAGACCCAGTACTTC
TRBV5-1,TRBJ2-3,many,NA,CASSYGESTDTQYF,TGCGCCAGCAGCTACGGGGAGAGCACAGATACGCAGTATTTT
TRBV4-1,TRBJ2-3,NA,NA,CASSQRGGDGTDTQYF,TGCGCCAGCAGCCAACGAGGCGGGGATGGGACAGATACGCAGTATTTT
TRBV7-6,TRBJ1-1,many,TRBD1,CASSFGQGNTEAFF,TGTGCCAGCAGCTTCGGACAGGGGAACACTGAAGCTTTCTTT
TRBV4-1,TRBJ2-7,NA,NA,CASSQERGRYEQYF,TGCGCCAGCAGCCAAGAGCGGGGGCGGTACGAGCAGTACTTC
TRBV11-2,TRBJ1-1,NA,NA,CASSLGARNTEAFF,TGTGCCAGCAGCTTAGGAGCCAGGAACACTGAAGCTTTCTTT
TRBV20-1,TRBJ2-1,NA,TRBD1,CSANRGPGYNEQFF,TGCAGTGCCAACAGGGGGCCGGGATACAATGAGCAGTTCTTC
TRBV10-3,TRBJ2-7,few,NA,CAISRAGTQAHEQYF,TGTGCCATCAGTAGAGCCGGGACTCAGGCCCACGAGCAGTACTTC